This T cell receptor (beta chain) derives from a study of cytomegalovirus exposure and HLA in healthy donors. The CDR3 covers 17 residues. Unmatched junction bases numbered 13, after V lost 1 base and J lost 5 bases. Germline V gene sequence: CDR1 SNHLY, CDR2 FYNNEI. With 60 Vbeta and 13 Jbeta primers, the PCR was carried out. Methods used by the authors: In a later analysis, of 84 million or so unique beta chains, roughly 9.9 million appeared in at least two donors. Method: immunoSEQ multiplex PCR; TCRdb's copy keeps in-frame clones and lacks some. The V and J calls and clone size are taken from that table; D and trimming were inferred from the DNA. Found here are 85,000 to 120,000 clones, 65% to 75% of them singletons; the top ten hold less than 3.5%.

This chain connects TRBV2 to TRBJ2-5; 7 bases are a match to TRBD2. Sequencing was carried out using PBMCs. This clonotype was sampled from a female donor in good health and CMV-seronegative. The CDR3 spells CASSEEVVLAGLETQYF. The CDR3 DNA follows: TGTGCCAGCAGTGAAGAGGTGGTATTAGCGGGTTTGGAGACCCAGTACTTC.